The present entry profiles one TCR beta chain with its context. The sample's time point: longitudinal time-point 2. The healthy controls volunteered at a blood bank in Maryland, USA. The unsorted libraries had their origin in 2 million PBMCs stored at -80 C. The source of the sample is a study of neurological immune-mediated disorders. V lost 2 bases, J lost 4 bases, and 2 bases stayed unmatched. Germline V gene lookup returns CDR1 SGHRS and CDR2 YFSETQ. This CDR3 is 14 amino acids long. The cDNA was synthesized by 5'RACE incorporating 10-nucleotide random UMIs. The yield of each sequencing run was over 190 million TCR-beta sequences from 15-18 subjects. A single record per CDR3 protein comes from TCRdb applying MiXCR to the 5' RACE reads. Among 60,000 to 75,000 distinct CDR3 sequences listed, 9.7% were seen once.

This chain joins TRBV5-1 and TRBJ2-3; 9 positions match TRBD2. Sequencing was performed on PBMCs. This TCR derives from a man under 40 in good health. CDR3 in amino acids: CASSFSGSSDTQYF. The CDR3 region has the DNA TGCGCCAGCAGCTTTAGCGGGAGTTCAGATACGCAGTATTTT. The whole variable domain, remainder taken from reference TRBV5-1 and TRBJ2-3, is KAGVTQTPRYLIKTRGQQVTLSCSPISGHRSVSWYQQTPGQGLQFLFEYFSETQRNKGNFPGRFSGRQFSNSRSEMNVSTLELGDSALYLCASSFSGSSDTQYFGPGTRLTVL.